The entry below gives a single TCR beta chain sequence along with its context. Its antigen is not known. Described treatment: approximately 9-day PBMC culture with coronavirus spike peptide pools or control peptides (ViraFEST assay). These data are taken from a study of vaccination and CD4 T cells after COVID-19. Study overall: Culture controls were given either a CEFX pool, an HIV-1 Nef pool, or no peptide.

Sequencing of DNA taken from cultured CD4+ T cells relied on the Oncomine TCR Beta short-read assay. CD4+ T cells were cultured, and genomic DNA was extracted from them. TCRdb independently ran MiXCR on the PCR reads; one entry per CDR3 protein. The sample yields about 15,000 distinct CDR3 sequences, approximately 49% seen once. This sequence originates from a human donor who had recovered from COVID-19. The specimen sequenced was CD4+ T cells from blood, cultured in vitro.

CDR3 DNA sequence: TGCGCCAGCAGCTTAATCCCCGCAGATACGCAGTATTTT. Translated, it gives CASSLIPADTQYF. V gene TRBV5-1 combines with J gene TRBJ2-3; D is undetermined. Between the trimmed V and J ends, which lost 2 bases and 4 bases, there was a span of 8 bases. Per the germline V gene, CDR1 is SGHRS and CDR2 is YFSETQ. The CDR3 length is 13 residues.